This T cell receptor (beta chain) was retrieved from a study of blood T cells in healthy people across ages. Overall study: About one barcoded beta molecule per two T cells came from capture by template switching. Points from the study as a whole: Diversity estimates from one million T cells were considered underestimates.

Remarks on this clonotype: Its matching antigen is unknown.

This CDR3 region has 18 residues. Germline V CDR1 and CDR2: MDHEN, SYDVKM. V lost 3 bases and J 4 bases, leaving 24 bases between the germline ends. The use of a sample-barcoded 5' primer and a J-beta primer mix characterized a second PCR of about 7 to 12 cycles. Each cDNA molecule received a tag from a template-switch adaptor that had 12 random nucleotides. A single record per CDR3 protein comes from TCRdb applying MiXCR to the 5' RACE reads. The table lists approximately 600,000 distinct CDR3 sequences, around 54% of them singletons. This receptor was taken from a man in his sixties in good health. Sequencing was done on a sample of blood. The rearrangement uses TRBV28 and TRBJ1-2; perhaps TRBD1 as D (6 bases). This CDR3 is CASSLGGWGHHGTYGYTF. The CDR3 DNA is TGTGCCAGCAGTTTGGGCGGTTGGGGACATCATGGGACCTATGGCTACACCTTC.